This passage covers 32 T cell receptor beta chains from one sample sequenced in a study of blood T cell repertoires in COVID-19. Assay used: immunoSEQ multiplex PCR; TCRdb lists only in-frame clones, some missing. The sample carries over 200,000 clones, about nine tenths recorded once. Sequencing was done on a sample of peripheral blood. Source of these receptors: a person between 18 and 35 years old with COVID-19, enrolled during active disease.

The chain couples TRBV2 to TRBJ1-4, with TRBD1 matching 7 bases. The CDR3 loop spans 14 amino acids. V dropped 5 bases and J dropped 8; count of bases not matched to a gene: 8. Germline assignment: CDR1 SNHLY and CDR2 FYNNEI. This CDR3 reads CASSSQGHEEKLFF. As DNA, the CDR3 is TGTGCCAGCAGTTCACAGGGGCACGAGGAAAAACTGTTTTTT.

In its sample, this clone was seen once. This rearrangement joins TRBV7-9 to TRBJ1-1; D is possibly TRBD1 (6 bases). CDR1 is SEHNR, CDR2 FQNEAQ, per germline (reference sequence). CDR3 size: 15 residues. The V end lost 4 bases, the J end lost 7 bases, and 19 bases lay between the germline ends. The CDR3 coding sequence is TGTGCCAGCAGCTCCAATTCCCGGGACACGCATGAAGCTTTCTTT. It translates to CASSSNSRDTHEAFF.

This sequence joins TRBV5-1 and TRBJ1-1, with D maybe TRBD1 (6 bases). V was pared by 0 bases and J by 3 bases, with 12 bases between. The germline V gene has CDR1 SGHRS and CDR2 YFSETQ. The CDR3 length is 15 residues. CDR3 sequence: CASSLGGRTDTEAFF. In nucleotides, the CDR3 is TGCGCCAGCAGCTTGGGGGGGCGGACGGACACTGAAGCTTTCTTT.

J is TRBJ2-1 and V is TRBV29-1; D possibly corresponds to TRBD2 (6 bases). The CDR3 is 14 amino acids. Germline loops: CDR1 SQVTM, CDR2 ANQGSEA. The V and J ends lost 7 bases and 2 bases respectively, with 15 bases between them. The CDR3 spells CSAGAAGPYNEQFF. The CDR3 nucleotides are TGCAGCGCTGGGGCGGCGGGGCCCTACAATGAGCAGTTCTTC.

CDR3 loop: CASSLLGQRHGYTF. CDR3 coding DNA: TGTGCCAGCAGTTTATTGGGGCAGCGACATGGCTACACCTTC. This rearrangement joins TRBV28 to TRBJ1-2, with D possibly matching TRBD1 (5 bases). This CDR3 spans 14 amino acids. Trimming removed 1 base at V and 6 bases at J, with 12 bases between. Germline CDR1 MDHEN, CDR2 SYDVKM.

Comments on this clone: One end of the junction is discordant with germline, which a read error may explain. J is TRBJ2-7 and V is TRBV3-1 (or the pseudogene TRBV3-2); no clear D. The CDR3 covers 12 residues. The germline V gene encodes CDR1 LGHDT and CDR2 YNNKEL (reference sequence). The CDR3 bases are TGTGCCAGCAGCCAAGATGTCAGTCCCCCGTATTTC. It is translated as CASSQDVSPPYF.

DNA for the CDR3: TGTGCCAGCAGCGTAGCCCCCAGGGCGGACACCGGGGAGCTGTTTTTT. Its translation: CASSVAPRADTGELFF. The chain employs TRBV9 and TRBJ2-2, with D perhaps matching TRBD1 (5 bases). Trimming removed 0 bases at V and 3 bases at J, with 12 bases between. Germline loops: CDR1 SGDLS, CDR2 YYNGEE. The CDR3 consists of 16 residues.

The chain combines TRBV6-2 or TRBV6-3 with TRBJ2-7; D not resolved. There are 13 residues in the CDR3. Germline V gives CDR1 MNHEY, CDR2 SVGEGT. The V end lost 2 bases, the J end lost 3 bases, and 8 bases lay between the germline ends. As DNA, the CDR3 is TGTGCCAGCAGTTACGAAAGACACTACGAGCAGTACTTC. Translated, it gives CASSYERHYEQYF.

The chain uses TRBV7-2 and TRBJ2-3; 8 positions agree with TRBD1. The V segment lost 5 bases and the J segment 1 base; nucleotides outside the gene matches: 8. The CDR3 totals 16 residues. From germline, CDR1 is SGHTA and CDR2 FQGNSA. CDR3 in amino acids: CASSNQGGQGTDTQYF. As DNA, the CDR3 is TGTGCCAGCAGCAATCAGGGGGGACAGGGCACAGATACGCAGTATTTT.

The chain recombines TRBV10-3 with TRBJ1-2, with D tentatively TRBD1 (5 bases). V was clipped by 0 bases and J by 6 bases, with 17 bases between them. There are 16 residues in the CDR3. Germline CDR1 reads ENHRY; CDR2 reads SYGVKD. The CDR3 coding sequence is TGTGCCATCAGTGAGTCGGTAGTCAGGGATGGGGATGGCTACACCTTC. Protein sequence: CAISESVVRDGDGYTF.

V usage is TRBV5-1 and J usage is TRBJ2-7; possibly TRBD2 for D (5 bases). Germline V lookup: CDR1 SGHRS, CDR2 YFSETQ. V was trimmed by 1 base and J by 0 bases, leaving 14 bases between them. The CDR3 extends over 16 amino acids. The CDR3 DNA sequence: TGCGCCAGCAGCTTGCTATTTCCGGGGAGCTCCTACGAGCAGTACTTC. Its protein product is CASSLLFPGSSYEQYF.

The genes are TRBV5-1 and TRBJ2-3; perhaps TRBD2 as D (6 bases). The length of the CDR3 is 17 residues. Per the germline V gene, CDR1 is SGHRS and CDR2 is YFSETQ. V was trimmed by 0 bases and J by 7 bases, leaving 21 bases between them. CDR3 residues: CASSLGAGRLAVNTQYF. In DNA, the CDR3 is TGCGCCAGCAGCTTGGGAGCGGGCCGCCTGGCAGTCAATACGCAGTATTTT.

The chain joins TRBV5-6 to TRBJ2-7, with 7 bases identical to TRBD1. Germline V gives CDR1 SGHDT, CDR2 YYEEEE. The trim removed 4 bases at V and 1 base at J, leaving 8 bases unmatched. This CDR3 comprises 15 residues. Here the CDR3 reads CASSHTQTGSYEQYF. As DNA, the CDR3 is TGTGCCAGCAGCCATACCCAGACAGGGTCCTACGAGCAGTACTTC. Complete variable domain (other parts from reference TRBV5-6 and TRBJ2-7): DAGVTQSPTHLIKTRGQQVTLRCSPKSGHDTVSWYQQALGQGPQFIFQYYEEEERQRGNFPDRFSGHQFPNYSSELNVNALLLGDSALYLCASSHTQTGSYEQYFGPGTRLTVT.

The rearrangement links TRBV4-1 to TRBJ2-7; weak D call: TRBD1 (6 bases). The V and J ends lost 0 bases and 2 bases respectively, with 11 bases between them. This CDR3 has 15 amino acids. Germline CDR1 MGHRA, CDR2 YSYEKL. CDR3 DNA: TGCGCCAGCAGCCAAGAGCGGACAGCTACCTACGAGCAGTACTTC. Translated: CASSQERTATYEQYF.

The V and J genes are TRBV27 and TRBJ2-7, with 8 bases identical to TRBD2. The germline V gene encodes CDR1 MNHEY and CDR2 SMNVEV (reference sequence). J was trimmed by 2 bases and V by 5 bases; bases with no gene match: 5. This CDR3 is built from 14 residues. The CDR3 loop reads CASSKRGSTYEQYF. As DNA, the CDR3 is TGTGCCAGCAGTAAGCGGGGGTCAACCTACGAGCAGTACTTC.

The chain recombines TRBV6-5 with TRBJ1-1; tentatively, D is TRBD1 (5 bases). V gave up 6 bases and J gave up 1 base, with 12 bases separating them. CDR1 and CDR2 from the germline V gene are MNHEY and SVGAGI. The CDR3 has 14 residues. This CDR3 is CASRWGEANTEAFF. CDR3 DNA sequence: TGTGCCAGCAGATGGGGGGAAGCGAACACTGAAGCTTTCTTT.

The rearrangement joins TRBV6-1 to TRBJ1-5, with D maybe TRBD1 (5 bases). This CDR3 has 14 residues. The germline V and J ends were trimmed by 2 bases and 6 bases, with 11 bases remaining between them. Germline assignment: CDR1 MNHNS and CDR2 SASEGT. CDR3 amino acids: CASSELRDGQPQHF. CDR3 coding DNA: TGTGCCAGCAGTGAACTCAGGGATGGTCAGCCCCAGCATTTT.

The chain uses TRBV6-1 and TRBJ1-6; TRBD1 might be the D (6 bases). This CDR3 has 16 residues. The V gene lost 2 bases and the J gene lost 13 bases, with 21 bases spanning the gap. Germline V gene data show CDR1 as MNHNS and CDR2 as SASEGT. The CDR3 reads CASSESTTAGVTPLHF. The CDR3 DNA follows: TGTGCCAGCAGTGAAAGTACGACGGCAGGGGTCACCCCCCTCCACTTT.

This chain uses TRBV9 with TRBJ2-1, with D possibly TRBD2 on 6 matching bases. The CDR3 is 12 amino acids. Germline assignment: CDR1 SGDLS and CDR2 YYNGEE. Trimming stripped 3 bases from V and 15 bases from J, with 16 bases between. In nucleotides, the CDR3 is TGTGCCAGCAGCGGGGACCACGGGACTCCGTTCTTC. The encoded protein is CASSGDHGTPFF.

The chain uses TRBV7-2 and TRBJ1-1; D not certain. Germline CDR1 and CDR2: SGHTA and FQGNSA. With 5 bases removed from V and 4 bases from J, the gap between germline ends came to 14 bases. CDR3 length: 14 residues. CDR3 sequence reads: CASSAVIPGTEAFF. CDR3 nucleotide sequence: TGTGCCAGCAGCGCCGTGATACCGGGCACTGAAGCTTTCTTT. The complete variable domain, with remaining parts taken from reference TRBV7-2 and TRBJ1-1, reads GAGVSQSPSNKVTEKGKDVELRCDPISGHTALYWYRQSLGQGLEFLIYFQGNSAPDKSGLPSDRFSAERTGGSVSTLTIQRTQQEDSAVYLCASSAVIPGTEAFFGQGTRLTVV.

The rearrangement joins TRBV28 to TRBJ1-2; D is ambiguous. CDR1 MDHEN and CDR2 SYDVKM come from the germline V gene. Trimming took off 3 bases at V and 6 bases at J, with 11 bases between the two ends. The CDR3 loop spans 13 amino acids. CDR3 DNA: TGTGCCAGCAGTTTCTTAGAGGAGCATGGCTACACCTTC. This encodes CASSFLEEHGYTF.

Of note for this clone: Other DNA sequences within the sample encode an identical CDR3. The genes are TRBV24-1 and TRBJ2-5; 7 positions agree with TRBD1. V lost 2 bases, J lost 4 bases, and 0 bases stayed unmatched. The CDR3 is made up of 13 amino acids. Germline-derived CDR1 and CDR2 are KGHDR and SFDVKD. CDR3 in amino acids: CATSDWTGETQYF. CDR3 sequence (DNA): TGTGCCACCAGTGATTGGACAGGAGAGACCCAGTACTTC.

This chain connects TRBV2 to TRBJ2-7, with 11 bases lining up with TRBD1. The ends lost 2 bases at V and 2 bases at J; junction bases unmatched: 5. Germline CDR1 SNHLY, CDR2 FYNNEI. The CDR3 length is 16 residues. CDR3: CASSERDRGSTYEQYF. The CDR3 DNA is TGTGCCAGCAGTGAACGGGACAGGGGGTCGACCTACGAGCAGTACTTC.

The chain carries TRBV5-4 and TRBJ1-4; possibly TRBD1 for D (5 bases). In germline, CDR1 is SGHNT, CDR2 YYREEE (reference sequence). The CDR3 sequence is 16 residues long. The V end lost 3 bases, the J end lost 8 bases, and 20 bases lay between the germline ends. In DNA, the CDR3 is TGTGCCAGCAGCTCCCAGGGTGTCCAGGGTATGGAAAAACTGTTTTTT. Translating it yields CASSSQGVQGMEKLFF.

The rearrangement links TRBV5-4 to TRBJ2-3; 13 bases match TRBD2. The CDR3 extends over 16 amino acids. The V and J ends lost 4 bases and 0 bases, in that order; junction bases with no gene match: 2. The germline V gene has CDR1 SGHNT and CDR2 YYREEE (reference sequence). DNA of the CDR3: TGTGCCAGCAGCCCACTAGCGGGAGGGAGCACAGATACGCAGTATTTT. Its translation is CASSPLAGGSTDTQYF.

The J gene is TRBJ2-1, the V gene TRBV29-1, with D possibly TRBD1 on 6 matching bases. V lost 1 base, J lost 6 bases, and 13 bases lay in between. The CDR3 consists of 14 residues. Germline-derived CDR1 and CDR2 are SQVTM and ANQGSEA. The CDR3 sequence: CSVEGLEGGNEQFF. The CDR3 nucleotides read TGCAGCGTTGAAGGTCTAGAAGGGGGCAATGAGCAGTTCTTC.

J is TRBJ1-2 and V is TRBV30; D unclear. Trimming removed 6 bases at V and 5 bases at J, with 16 bases between. The CDR3 spans 13 residues. CDR1 and CDR2 (germline): GTSNPN, SVGIG (reference sequence). The CDR3: CACPGWDGYGYTF. CDR3 bases: TGTGCCTGCCCGGGATGGGATGGGTATGGCTACACCTTC.

The V call is TRBV3-1 (or the pseudogene TRBV3-2), the J call TRBJ1-5; D remains ambiguous. The CDR3 sequence is 12 residues long. Germline V gene lookup returns CDR1 LGHDT and CDR2 YNNKEL (reference sequence). Trimming took 1 base from V and 9 from J, leaving 7 bases between them. The CDR3 region is CASSQGVMPQHF. CDR3 sequence (DNA): TGTGCCAGCAGCCAAGGAGTCATGCCCCAGCATTTT.

The chain links TRBV6-5 to TRBJ2-2; D perhaps matches TRBD2 (6 bases). The CDR3 contains 15 residues. V was shortened by 7 bases and J by 2 bases, with 14 bases between the two germline ends. The germline V gene encodes CDR1 MNHEY and CDR2 SVGAGI. CDR3 residues: CASTRGLLNTGELFF. CDR3 in DNA: TGTGCCAGCACGAGGGGACTCTTAAACACCGGGGAGCTGTTTTTT.

The genes are TRBV4-3 and TRBJ1-2; D gene ambiguous. This CDR3 spans 19 amino acids. CDR1 and CDR2 (germline): LGHNA, YSLEER. The V and J ends lost 3 bases and 4 bases respectively, with 27 bases between them. This CDR3 reads CASSQESRGPETLSYGYTF. In nucleotides, the CDR3 is TGCGCCAGCAGCCAGGAAAGTAGAGGGCCTGAGACTTTATCCTATGGCTACACCTTC.

The chain recombines TRBV7-9 with TRBJ1-2, with D hard to call. Germline V gene data show CDR1 as SEHNR and CDR2 as FQNEAQ (reference sequence). The CDR3 runs 11 residues. The germline V and J ends were trimmed by 10 bases and 8 bases, with 14 bases remaining between them. DNA for the CDR3: TGTGCCATTACGGGAGGGCTGGGCTACACCTTC. Protein: CAITGGLGYTF.

With regard to this clone: Within the sample, other DNA sequences also encode this same CDR3. The chain recombines TRBV19 with TRBJ1-5; 9 nucleotides match TRBD1. J lost 1 base, V lost 0 bases, and 4 bases had no gene match. This CDR3 is built from 17 residues. Germline lookup yields CDR1 LNHDA and CDR2 SQIVND (reference sequence). The CDR3 DNA follows: TGTGCCAGTAGTATAGATCCCGGACAGGGGAGCAATCAGCCCCAGCATTTT. Its protein is CASSIDPGQGSNQPQHF.